The entry that follows covers one T cell receptor beta chain sequence. No antigen is known for it. This sample is drawn from a study of CD8 T cells in Susac syndrome. The study, taken as a whole, reports: That the number of individuals in its TCR sequencing and HLA analysis was relatively small was acknowledged by the study.

The CDR3 is 16 amino acids. Trimming took 2 bases from V and 4 from J, leaving 12 bases between them. Germline V gene sequence: CDR1 MNHEY, CDR2 SMNVEV (reference sequence). It was with random hexamers that 0.5 to 1 ug RNA was reverse transcribed. TCRdb processed the immunoSEQ multiplex PCR reads anew with MiXCR; each CDR3 protein has one entry. The table shows about 300,000 distinct CDR3 sequences, with 70% to 90% occurring only once. The source material was CD8+ T cells from PBMCs. The clonotype comes from a human donor with multiple sclerosis. This sequence joins TRBV27 and TRBJ2-6; D is tentatively TRBD1 or TRBD2 (6 bases each). The CDR3 spells CASSLLGAGGANVLTF. The CDR3 DNA sequence: TGTGCCAGCAGTTTACTGGGGGCGGGGGGGGCCAACGTCCTGACTTTC.